This paragraph covers one T cell receptor (beta chain) sequence. The antigen remains undetermined. The data originate from a study of identical twins. Study observations and caveats: Models underpredicted monozygotic twin sharing of out-of-frame TCR alpha. While abundant cord blood beta clonotypes carried fewer insertions, memory repertoires showed no such pattern.

This CDR3 region has 14 residues. Trimming took 4 bases from V and 3 from J, leaving 13 bases between them. CDR1 MNHNS and CDR2 SASEGT come from the germline V gene. TCRdb re-analysed the 5' RACE reads in MiXCR, keeping a single row per CDR3 protein. The sample has 690,000 or so distinct CDR3 sequences; roughly 8% are singletons. The same data also went into a second study, on yellow fever vaccine responses in identical twins.

The chain combines TRBV6-1 with TRBJ2-7; D is ambiguous. The clonotype originates from a woman aged 18-30 years in good health. What was sequenced was PBMCs. CDR3 sequence: CASSVSRDFYEQYF. Written as DNA, the CDR3 is TGTGCCAGCAGTGTCTCCCGAGACTTCTACGAGCAGTACTTC.